The 15 T cell receptor beta chains below come from one sample, sequenced in a study of T cell repertoires in cytomegalovirus infection. Antigen specificity for these receptors is unknown. TCRdb re-called the reads with MiXCR, one entry per CDR3 protein. Among 650,000 to 900,000 distinct CDR3 sequences listed, over 25% were seen once. The input for sequencing was cultured CD8+ T cells from PBMCs, taken from culture after CMV antigen stimulation. Every receptor here comes from a human donor in good health (CMV status not recorded). Some clones in this sample may be carry-over from other donors' samples.

Ten or more counts support this clonotype. The V gene is TRBV7-6, the J gene TRBJ1-1, with TRBD1 identical over 7 bases. The ends lost 3 bases at V and 5 bases at J; junction bases unmatched: 6. Germline CDR1 reads SGHVS; CDR2 reads FNYEAQ. The CDR3 is made up of 14 amino acids. CDR3 in amino acids: CASSFNPGGTEAFF. The CDR3 DNA is TGTGCCAGCAGCTTCAACCCAGGGGGAACTGAAGCTTTCTTT.

This clonotype was seen many times. The chain is built from TRBV6-1 and TRBJ1-2; TRBD1 might be the D (5 bases). The CDR3 is 14 residues long. The germline gives CDR1 MNHNS, CDR2 SASEGT. Trimming pared 7 bases from V and 2 bases from J, leaving 14 bases between. CDR3 protein: CASTGTGRNYGYTF. In DNA form, the CDR3 reads TGTGCCAGCACCGGAACGGGACGGAACTATGGCTACACCTTC.

The sample holds many counts of this clonotype. The chain combines TRBV29-1 with TRBJ1-2, with D possibly being TRBD1 (5 bases). The germline CDR1 and CDR2 sequences are SQVTM and ANQGSEA. Trimming removed 5 bases at V and 10 bases at J, with 14 bases between. The CDR3 sequence is 11 residues long. The CDR3, as DNA: TGCAGCGTTTGGGTACGGGGGGACTACACCTTC. This sequence encodes CSVWVRGDYTF.

This clonotype was observed a few times. The rearrangement joins TRBV4-1 to TRBJ1-2, with TRBD1 as a possible D gene (5 bases). This CDR3 region has 15 residues. V was trimmed by 0 bases and J by 7 bases, leaving 15 bases between them. The germline CDR1 and CDR2 sequences are MGHRA and YSYEKL. CDR3 amino acids: CASSQESGSVSGYTF. The CDR3 region has the DNA TGCGCCAGCAGCCAAGAGTCAGGGTCCGTAAGTGGCTACACCTTC.

V gene TRBV7-6 combines with J gene TRBJ2-7, with D tentatively TRBD1 or TRBD2 (5 bases each). The V gene lost 5 bases and the J gene lost 7 bases, with 24 bases spanning the gap. The CDR3 is 16 residues long. Germline V gene data show CDR1 as SGHVS and CDR2 as FNYEAQ. The CDR3, as DNA: TGTGCCAGCAGCCCACCCCGGGACCGGGTACGAAGGGAGCAGTACTTC. It encodes CASSPPRDRVRREQYF.

This clonotype appeared a few times. The chain recombines TRBV19 with TRBJ1-1, with 7 bases identical to TRBD1. Germline CDR1 LNHDA, CDR2 SQIVND (reference sequence). The CDR3 is 15 amino acids. Losses at the gene ends were 6 bases for V and 5 bases for J; bases not matched to a gene: 12. Here the CDR3 reads CASSHTAGGFTEAFF. DNA for the CDR3: TGTGCCAGTAGCCATACGGCAGGGGGGTTTACTGAAGCTTTCTTT.

The chain carries TRBV27 and TRBJ1-3; no definite D call. Germline V gene sequence: CDR1 MNHEY, CDR2 SMNVEV (reference sequence). This CDR3 is built from 13 residues. The ends were cut back, 0 bases at V and 4 bases at J, with 4 bases in the middle. The CDR3: CASSLSWGNTIYF. CDR3 DNA: TGTGCCAGCAGTTTATCGTGGGGAAACACCATATATTTT.

This clonotype came up a few times. The J gene is TRBJ2-1, the V gene TRBV19, with 11 bases identical to TRBD2. The CDR3 is made up of 17 amino acids. Germline V CDR1 and CDR2: LNHDA, SQIVND (reference sequence). Trimming removed 0 bases from V and 5 bases from J; junction bases left unmatched: 6. This chain's CDR3 is CASSIEASGGPDNEQFF. CDR3 nucleotides: TGTGCCAGTAGTATAGAAGCTAGCGGGGGGCCCGACAATGAGCAGTTCTTC.

The chain employs TRBV7-9 and TRBJ2-7; D tentatively reads TRBD1 or TRBD2 (5 bases each). The CDR3 contains 16 residues. Germline-derived CDR1 and CDR2 are SEHNR and FQNEAQ (reference sequence). The DNA of the CDR3 is TGTACCAGCAGCTTAGACCCGGGGTTGGGACCCTACGAGCAGTACGTC. Translated, it gives CTSSLDPGLGPYEQYV.

This chain joins TRBV10-3 and TRBJ1-2; 8 bases fit TRBD1. V was pared by 6 bases and J by 6 bases, with 15 bases of the junction left unmatched. There are 16 residues in the CDR3. The germline CDR1 and CDR2 sequences are ENHRY and SYGVKD. DNA of the CDR3: TGTGCCATCAGGGGGATAAAGGACAGGGTACTCGATGGCTACACCTTC. As protein: CAIRGIKDRVLDGYTF.

With respect to this clonotype: With a much larger clone just one base away, this may be a read error. The rearrangement joins TRBV27 to TRBJ1-1; D remains ambiguous. The V end lost 1 base, the J end lost 1 base, and 4 bases lay between the germline ends. Looked up from germline, CDR1 is MNHEY and CDR2 is SMNVEV (reference sequence). The CDR3 extends over 13 amino acids. The CDR3 region has the DNA TGTGCCAGCAGTTTATGGTGGAACACTGAAGCTTTCTTT. It specifies CASSLWWNTEAFF.

This clonotype turned up a few times. The V and J genes are TRBV12-3 or TRBV12-4 and TRBJ2-3; D unresolved. V was trimmed by 3 bases and J by 0 bases, leaving 16 bases between them. The CDR3 has 17 amino acids. CDR3 sequence: CASSFMVQISSTDTQYF. CDR3 nucleotide sequence: TGTGCCAGCAGTTTCATGGTACAGATTTCTAGCACAGATACGCAGTATTTT.

This clonotype was detected a few times. V gene TRBV7-8 combines with J gene TRBJ1-3; D perhaps matches TRBD1 (5 bases). V gave up 4 bases and J gave up 4 bases, with 14 bases separating them. CDR1 and CDR2 (germline): SGHVS, FQNEAQ. This CDR3 region has 15 residues. The CDR3: CASSYTGPMGNTIYF. Here the CDR3 DNA reads TGTGCCAGCAGCTATACAGGTCCGATGGGAAACACCATATATTTT. Using reference TRBV7-8 and TRBJ1-3 for the parts outside the CDR3, the full variable domain is GAGVSQSPRYKVAKRGQDVALRCDPISGHVSLFWYQQALGQGPEFLTYFQNEAQLDKSGLPSDRFFAERPEGSVSTLKIQRTQQEDSAVYLCASSYTGPMGNTIYFGEGSWLTVV.

In its sample, this clonotype was seen a few times. V is TRBV6-6 and J is TRBJ2-1; the D gene is possibly TRBD1 (5 bases). Germline loops: CDR1 MNHNY, CDR2 SVGAGI (reference sequence). The CDR3 spans 16 residues. Trimming took off 7 bases at V and 0 bases at J, with 16 bases between the two ends. Here the CDR3 reads CASTPTAVYSYNEQFF. The CDR3 DNA sequence: TGTGCCAGCACCCCGACAGCCGTTTACTCCTACAATGAGCAGTTCTTC.

This clonotype was counted a single time. V and J are TRBV28 and TRBJ1-5; TRBD1 matches at 8 bases. V trimming: 6 bases; J trimming: 2 bases; junction bases outside the gene matches: 15. Looked up from germline, CDR1 is MDHEN and CDR2 is SYDVKM. The CDR3 covers 18 residues. CDR3 protein: CASSRPPGTGLGNQPQHF. CDR3 DNA: TGTGCCAGCAGCCGACCACCGGGGACAGGTCTGGGCAATCAGCCCCAGCATTTT.